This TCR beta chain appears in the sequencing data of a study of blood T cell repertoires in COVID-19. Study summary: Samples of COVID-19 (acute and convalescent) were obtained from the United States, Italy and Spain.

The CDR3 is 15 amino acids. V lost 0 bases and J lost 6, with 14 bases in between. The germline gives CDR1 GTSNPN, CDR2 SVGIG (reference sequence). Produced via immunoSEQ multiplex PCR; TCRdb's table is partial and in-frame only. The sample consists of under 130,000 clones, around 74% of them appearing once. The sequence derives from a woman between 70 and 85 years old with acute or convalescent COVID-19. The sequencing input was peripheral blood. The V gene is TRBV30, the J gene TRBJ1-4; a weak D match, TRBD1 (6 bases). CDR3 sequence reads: CAWSVTRGRDEKLFF. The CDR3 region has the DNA TGTGCCTGGAGTGTTACCAGGGGAAGAGATGAAAAACTGTTTTTT. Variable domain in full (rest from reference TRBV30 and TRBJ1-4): SQTIHQWPATLVQPVGSPLSLECTVEGTSNPNLYWYRQAAGRGLQLLFYSVGIGQISSEVPQNLSASRPQDRQFILSSKKLLLSDSGFYLCAWSVTRGRDEKLFFGSGTQLSVL.